The source of this T cell receptor beta chain is a study of blood T cell repertoires in COVID-19 (dated by TCRdb to about 2020). Notes on the research overall: Samples from collaborators originated in the United States, Italy and Spain and spanned both the acute and convalescent phases of COVID-19. The repertoires were released in a freely available public database meant as a resource for research on the immune response to SARS-CoV-2. The prospective study material was composed of cDNA or gDNA derived from T cells, B-cell-depleted T cells, or PBMCs. The sample metadata nearly always contained a de-identified subject ID, COVID-19 status, age in years and sex. Deeply sampled blood TCRbeta repertoires from subjects exposed to, actively infected with, or recovered from COVID-19 were included in the dataset. Samples were obtained from the ongoing ImmuneRACE study (first 160 participants) and from over 1,000 subjects provided by 6 global collaborators. Where available, HLA class I and class II types were taken from metadata supplied by the sample provider and were not determined by assay-based typing.

TCRbeta CDR3 regions were amplified from genomic DNA using the immunoSEQ Assay, a bias-controlled multiplex PCR. On the authors' methods: The number of nucleated cells in each sample was estimated from the amplification of reference gene primers within the assay. Sequence reads were collapsed and filtered to measure the absolute abundance of every unique TCRbeta CDR3 rearrangement. For each sample, productive Simpson clonality was calculated as the square root of Simpson's diversity index across productive rearrangements. The source is immuneACCESS, and TCRdb retained only in-frame sequences with V and J called. Part of the clones is not carried over; for the studies checked, unresolved V genes explain less than half of this, and the remainder is unexplained. V and J calls and clone size follow that table, whereas D and trimming were derived from the DNA. The sample table shows roughly 200,000 clones, and less than 80% are seen once. The ten largest account for approximately 12% of the sample.

Another Seattle source contributed samples from volunteer blood donors who had recovered from COVID-19. The collaborating institutions used their own protocols to collect whole blood in K2EDTA tubes. Collaborator samples were shipped for TCRbeta analysis as frozen whole blood, isolated PBMCs, or DNA extracted from either sample type. V sheds 10 bases and J sheds 6 bases, leaving 16 bases between their ends. The germline V gene gives CDR1 as ENHRY and CDR2 as SYGVKD. Counted from cysteine to phenylalanine, this CDR3 has 12 amino acids. The kept DNA is CDR3 alone, 36 bases in frame from the first base. Study-level results and caveats: Clinical and demographic metadata were provided uncurated, with the amount varying by source and participant.

For this clone: The target of this receptor is not known. The sample holds no much larger clone one base away, and base qualities are not on file.

The TCR was taken from a man aged 50 or older who had recovered from COVID-19. Recombination joined TRBV10-3 with TRBJ2-7, with TRBD1 perhaps the D gene, on 6 matching bases. Sequencing was done on a sample of peripheral blood. The DNA is as follows: TGTGCCACCCTTACAGGGTCGGGCGAGCAGTACTTC. The encoded protein is CATLTGSGEQYF.